This T cell receptor (beta chain) was obtained from a study of blood T cell repertoires in COVID-19 (dated by TCRdb to about 2020). Regarding the study in general: Collaborator samples came from the United States, Italy and Spain and covered acute and convalescent phases of COVID-19. The material from the prospective study consisted of cDNA or gDNA derived from T cells, B-cell-depleted T cells, or PBMCs. Subjects who had been exposed to COVID-19, were actively infected with it, or had recovered from it provided the deeply sampled blood TCRbeta repertoires that made up the dataset. The repertoires were made available in a free public database intended to serve as a resource for research on the immune response to SARS-CoV-2. Samples came from the ongoing ImmuneRACE study (first 160 participants) plus 1,254 subjects from 6 global collaborators. A de-identified subject ID, COVID-19 status, age in years and sex were almost always included in the sample metadata. Where HLA class I and class II types were available, the types were taken from metadata supplied by the sample provider, not from assay-based typing.

The collaborating institutions used their own protocols to collect whole blood in K2EDTA tubes. Collaborator samples were shipped for TCRbeta analysis as frozen whole blood, isolated PBMCs, or DNA extracted from either sample type. Here is what the overall study found, with its caveats: How much clinical and demographic metadata was included differed by source and by participant, and the metadata was provided uncurated.

The germline V gene gives CDR1 as SGHTA and CDR2 as FQGTGA. From cysteine to phenylalanine, the CDR3 is 16 amino acids long. CDR3 DNA is the only sequence kept; it has 48 bases, read in frame from the first base. V loses 2 bases, J loses 2 bases, and the germline ends lie 15 bases apart. TCRbeta CDR3 regions were amplified from genomic DNA by means of the immunoSEQ Assay, a bias-controlled multiplex PCR. Concerning the study's data processing: The number of nucleated cells in each sample was estimated from the amplification of reference gene primers within the assay. To quantify the absolute abundance of each unique TCRbeta CDR3 rearrangement, sequence reads were collapsed and filtered. For each sample, productive Simpson clonality was calculated as the square root of Simpson's diversity index across productive rearrangements. The table was pulled from immuneACCESS by TCRdb, which kept in-frame rearrangements only. Such tables lose some clones; where checked, under half of the loss comes from unresolved V genes, and the rest has no known cause. V, J and clone size reflect that table, while D and trimming were determined from the DNA. The sample table shows about 110,000 clones, and 85% to 90% are seen once. The ten most abundant clones make up about 1.1% of the sample.

Concerning this clone itself: Its specific antigen is unknown. Base quality data are lacking; no much larger clone is found one base away.

The V and J segments used are TRBV7-3 and TRBJ2-5, with TRBD2 as a weak D call on 5 bases. Sequencing was done on a sample of peripheral blood. The clonotype was recovered from a human donor in a cohort sampled during active COVID-19. The CDR3 protein is CASSLVGGNSQETQYF. The nucleotide sequence is TGTGCCAGCAGCTTAGTAGGAGGCAACAGTCAAGAGACCCAGTACTTC.